The 32 T cell receptor beta chains below were found in one sample sequenced in a study of T cells in narcolepsy. Repertoires were generated with immunoSEQ multiplex PCR, while TCRdb's copy carries only in-frame clones and drops some. This repertoire shows tens of thousands of clones, about 85% found once; its top ten account for approximately 0.91%. The sequencing sample was made of CD45RA- memory CD4+ T cells from PBMCs. The receptors were sampled from a human donor with narcolepsy.

This clone appeared once. This chain links TRBV7-3 with TRBJ1-2, with unresolved D. In germline, CDR1 is SGHTA, CDR2 FQGTGA. This CDR3 is 13 amino acids long. Trimming took off 5 bases at V and 4 bases at J, with 11 bases between the two ends. In nucleotides, the CDR3 is TGTGCCAGCAGCCAGGTTGAAGGCTATGGCTACACCTTC. It specifies CASSQVEGYGYTF.

This clone was counted once. CDR3 region: CASSENPGTNEKLFF. The CDR3, as DNA: TGTGCCAGCAGCGAAAATCCAGGGACTAATGAAAAACTGTTTTTT. The chain has TRBV7-2 and TRBJ1-4; tentative D call: TRBD1 (5 bases). The CDR3 is 15 residues long. The germline V gene has CDR1 SGHTA and CDR2 FQGNSA. V was clipped by 5 bases and J by 2 bases, with 12 bases between them. The full variable domain, its missing parts supplied by reference TRBV7-2 and TRBJ1-4, is GAGVSQSPSNKVTEKGKDVELRCDPISGHTALYWYRQSLGQGLEFLIYFQGNSAPDKSGLPSDRFSAERTGGSVSTLTIQRTQQEDSAVYLCASSENPGTNEKLFFGSGTQLSVL.

V and J are TRBV11-2 and TRBJ2-7; weak D call: TRBD2 (5 bases). CDR3 size: 15 residues. Germline CDR1 and CDR2: SGHAT and FQNNGV. The V end was cut by 1 base, the J end by 0 bases, with 10 bases between. The CDR3 protein is CASSLGGGSSYEQYF. The CDR3 DNA reads TGTGCCAGCAGCTTAGGAGGAGGTTCCTCCTACGAGCAGTACTTC. The variable domain in full, with the rest retrieved from reference TRBV11-2 and TRBJ2-7, is EAGVAQSPRYKIIEKRQSVAFWCNPISGHATLYWYQQILGQGPKLLIQFQNNGVVDDSQLPKDRFSAERLKGVDSTLKIQPAKLEDSAVYLCASSLGGGSSYEQYFGPGTRLTVT.

This clone was observed once. V usage is TRBV5-1 and J usage is TRBJ1-1, with a possible D match to TRBD1 (6 bases). CDR1 SGHRS and CDR2 YFSETQ come from the germline V gene. V gave up 2 bases and J gave up 2 bases, with 7 bases separating them. The CDR3 runs to 13 residues. The CDR3 loop is CASSLGGNTEAFF. DNA for the CDR3: TGCGCCAGCAGCTTAGGGGGTAACACTGAAGCTTTCTTT.

The gene calls are TRBV14 and TRBJ1-3; D not certain. V was shortened by 6 bases and J by 9 bases, with 18 bases between the two germline ends. CDR1 SGHDN and CDR2 FVKESK come from the germline V gene. This CDR3 has 14 residues. CDR3 nucleotide sequence: TGTGCCAGCAGTCCGGGCTTCTTTTTAACCACCATATATTTT. Its protein is CASSPGFFLTTIYF.

The V call is TRBV5-5, the J call TRBJ2-7; D is uncertain. The CDR3 is made up of 15 amino acids. The V and J ends lost 0 bases and 2 bases respectively, with 12 bases between them. Looked up from germline, CDR1 is SGHKS and CDR2 is YYEKEE (reference sequence). CDR3 protein: CASSLALIPAYEQYF. The CDR3 DNA follows: TGTGCCAGCAGCTTGGCCCTTATCCCTGCCTACGAGCAGTACTTC.

In DNA form, the CDR3 reads TGTGCCAGTAGTATAAAGACTAGCGGGGGGTACAATGAGCAGTTCTTC. This encodes CASSIKTSGGYNEQFF. The rearrangement joins TRBV19 to TRBJ2-1; 13 bases align to TRBD2. Germline V gene lookup returns CDR1 LNHDA and CDR2 SQIVND (reference sequence). V lost 2 bases to trimming and J lost 4 bases; unmatched junction nucleotides: 2. The CDR3 loop spans 16 amino acids.

The CDR3 region has the DNA TGCGCCAGCAGCTTTCAACAGGGGAACTCCTACGAGCAGTACTTC. Translated: CASSFQQGNSYEQYF. The chain links TRBV5-1 to TRBJ2-7; 7 nucleotides agree with TRBD1. This CDR3 comprises 15 residues. In germline, CDR1 is SGHRS, CDR2 YFSETQ. The ends lost 2 bases at V and 0 bases at J; junction bases unmatched: 5.

This clone was seen a few times. The chain joins TRBV28 to TRBJ1-2; tentatively, D is TRBD1 (6 bases). Germline CDR1 MDHEN, CDR2 SYDVKM. V shed 3 bases and J shed 8 bases, with 25 bases lying between them. CDR3 size: 17 residues. The CDR3: CASSFPGPGEISVGYTF. The CDR3 DNA is TGTGCCAGCAGTTTTCCCGGGCCAGGGGAAATTTCGGTAGGCTACACCTTC.

CDR3 region: CASTPLAGTDTQYF. CDR3 in DNA: TGTGCCAGCACCCCACTAGCGGGGACAGATACGCAGTATTTT. The chain is built from TRBV6-5 and TRBJ2-3, with 10 bases lining up with TRBD2. With 7 bases clipped from V and 3 bases from J, the junction kept 4 bases outside the gene matches. The V gene's germline CDR1 is MNHEY and CDR2 SVGAGI. CDR3 size: 14 residues.

The J gene is TRBJ1-1, the V gene TRBV19; a possible D gene is TRBD1 (5 bases). With 9 bases removed from V and 11 bases from J, the gap between germline ends came to 10 bases. The CDR3 is 9 amino acids. Germline values: CDR1 LNHDA, CDR2 SQIVND (reference sequence). Written as DNA, the CDR3 is TGTGCCAGCCAGGGTGTTGCTTTCTTT. Its protein is CASQGVAFF.

The chain couples TRBV6-1 to TRBJ1-2; TRBD1 agrees at 7 bases. J was trimmed by 8 bases and V by 5 bases; bases with no gene match: 5. The V gene's germline CDR1 is MNHNS and CDR2 SASEGT. The CDR3 totals 12 residues. CDR3 region: CASSPRGLGYTF. In DNA form, the CDR3 reads TGTGCCAGCAGTCCGAGGGGGCTGGGCTACACCTTC.

The sample holds one count of this clone. CDR3 DNA sequence: TGTGCCAGCAGTTCGAGCTTCAGCAAGGTCATTCAGTACTTC. It codes for CASSSSFSKVIQYF. The chain carries TRBV6-1 and TRBJ2-4; D gene unclear. CDR1 and CDR2 from the germline V gene are MNHNS and SASEGT. CDR3 length equals 14 residues. V dropped 5 bases and J dropped 9 bases, with 17 bases sitting between them.

The genes are TRBV7-2 and TRBJ1-1, with D unclear. This CDR3 is built from 15 residues. In germline, CDR1 is SGHTA, CDR2 FQGNSA. V was shortened by 4 bases and J by 4 bases, with 16 bases between the two germline ends. CDR3 DNA: TGTGCCAGCAGCTCGTCCTTGACGGGCTTCACTGAAGCTTTCTTT. This translates into CASSSSLTGFTEAFF.

The chain employs TRBV5-6 and TRBJ1-4; D call uncertain. The CDR3 extends over 13 amino acids. The V gene lost 4 bases and the J gene lost 8 bases, with 12 bases spanning the gap. Germline V gives CDR1 SGHDT, CDR2 YYEEEE. For the CDR3, the DNA is TGTGCCAGCAGCCCCCGTCACGGGGAAAAACTGTTTTTT. It codes for CASSPRHGEKLFF.

The chain carries TRBV5-4 and TRBJ1-4; D remains ambiguous. Looked up from germline, CDR1 is SGHNT and CDR2 is YYREEE (reference sequence). This CDR3 spans 14 amino acids. Trimming removed 0 bases at V and 6 bases at J, with 9 bases between. CDR3 region: CASSLESGYEKLFF. CDR3 bases: TGTGCCAGCAGCTTGGAGTCGGGCTATGAAAAACTGTTTTTT.

This chain joins TRBV25-1 and TRBJ2-3, with D unresolved. This CDR3 contains 11 residues. V shed 7 bases and J shed 4 bases, with 6 bases lying between them. From germline, CDR1 is MGHDK and CDR2 SYGVNS. The chain's CDR3 is CASNSADTQYF. CDR3 bases: TGTGCCAGCAACTCCGCAGATACGCAGTATTTT.

This rearrangement joins TRBV5-8 to TRBJ2-7; D gene unclear. CDR3 length: 13 amino acids. V was shortened by 0 bases and J by 7 bases, with 11 bases between the two germline ends. Germline lookup yields CDR1 SGHTS and CDR2 YDEGEE. The CDR3 is CASSLAANLEQYF. The CDR3, as DNA: TGTGCCAGCAGCTTGGCGGCCAATTTAGAGCAGTACTTC.

The chain employs TRBV29-1 and TRBJ1-4, with unresolved D. The germline gives CDR1 SQVTM, CDR2 ANQGSEA. Trimming removed 1 base at V and 7 bases at J, with 10 bases between. This CDR3 spans 13 amino acids. The chain's CDR3 is CSVEASVGEKLFF. The CDR3 DNA follows: TGCAGCGTTGAAGCATCAGTTGGTGAAAAACTGTTTTTT.

For the CDR3, the DNA is TGTGCCAGCAGTCCCCCCCCCACGACAGGGTCCTACGAGCAGTACTTC. Translation: CASSPPPTTGSYEQYF. The genes are TRBV28 and TRBJ2-7; 7 bases are shared with TRBD1. This CDR3 comprises 16 residues. The trim removed 5 bases at V and 1 base at J, leaving 11 bases unmatched. The germline CDR1 and CDR2 sequences are MDHEN and SYDVKM.

J is TRBJ2-2 and V is TRBV4-3; 11 bases are shared with TRBD2. The trim removed 0 bases at V and 5 bases at J, leaving 5 bases unmatched. The CDR3 runs 17 residues. Germline V CDR1 and CDR2: LGHNA, YSLEER. This chain's CDR3 is CASSQEASGGFTGELFF. The CDR3 DNA is TGCGCCAGCAGCCAAGAAGCTAGCGGGGGGTTTACCGGGGAGCTGTTTTTT.

The chain is built from TRBV6-5 and TRBJ1-5; 9 nucleotides align to TRBD1. Looked up from germline, CDR1 is MNHEY and CDR2 is SVGAGI. The trim removed 4 bases at V and 1 base at J, leaving 5 bases unmatched. The CDR3 consists of 16 residues. CDR3: CASSSHRGLSNQPQHF. The CDR3 DNA is TGTGCCAGCAGTTCCCACAGGGGGCTGAGCAATCAGCCCCAGCATTTT.

The V call is TRBV2, the J call TRBJ2-7, with 8 nucleotides matching TRBD2. Unmatched junction bases numbered 7, after V lost 8 bases and J lost 1 base. The CDR3 extends over 14 amino acids. Germline V CDR1 and CDR2: SNHLY, FYNNEI. CDR3: CASGRGGPSYEQYF. As DNA, the CDR3 is TGTGCCAGCGGCCGCGGGGGGCCGTCCTACGAGCAGTACTTC.

This chain uses TRBV19 with TRBJ1-2; D is possibly TRBD1 (5 bases). CDR3 length: 13 amino acids. Germline V gene data show CDR1 as LNHDA and CDR2 as SQIVND (reference sequence). V shed 8 bases and J shed 8 bases, with 18 bases lying between them. CDR3 amino acids: CASGYGGVKGYTF. The CDR3 DNA follows: TGTGCCAGTGGGTACGGGGGGGTGAAGGGCTACACCTTC.

The rearrangement uses TRBV27 and TRBJ2-1; 7 nucleotides align to TRBD2. Per germline, CDR1 MNHEY and CDR2 SMNVEV (reference sequence). V lost 0 bases, J lost 9 bases, and 2 bases stayed unmatched. The CDR3 consists of 13 residues. CDR3 loop: CASSLSGGTEQFF. The CDR3 bases are TGTGCCAGCAGTTTATCGGGGGGGACTGAGCAGTTCTTC.

This clone has more than one count but fewer than ten. The CDR3 here is CASSLVPEETQYF. Written as DNA, the CDR3 is TGTGCCAGCAGCTTGGTACCAGAAGAGACCCAGTACTTC. The rearrangement uses TRBV5-4 and TRBJ2-5; unclear D gene. Trimming took off 0 bases at V and 3 bases at J, with 6 bases between the two ends. The CDR3 covers 13 residues. Germline V gene sequence: CDR1 SGHNT, CDR2 YYREEE (reference sequence).

The V gene is TRBV9, the J gene TRBJ1-1; D is perhaps TRBD1 (5 bases). This CDR3 spans 14 amino acids. The ends were cut back, 4 bases at V and 0 bases at J, with 10 bases in the middle. Germline V CDR1 and CDR2: SGDLS, YYNGEE. The CDR3 DNA reads TGTGCCAGCAGCTTGGGACTCCTGAACACTGAAGCTTTCTTT. This encodes CASSLGLLNTEAFF.

V and J are TRBV30 and TRBJ1-1; D is uncertain. The CDR3 totals 12 residues. V lost 0 bases to trimming and J lost 11 bases, with 13 bases between them. Looked up from germline, CDR1 is GTSNPN and CDR2 is SVGIG (reference sequence). The CDR3 bases are TGTGCCTGGAGTGTTAATGGGGTAGGGGCTTTCTTT. It is translated as CAWSVNGVGAFF.

This chain connects TRBV19 to TRBJ1-2; possible D gene TRBD1, 5 bases. Germline CDR1 reads LNHDA; CDR2 reads SQIVND (reference sequence). V lost 1 base and J 4 bases, leaving 13 bases between the germline ends. The CDR3 sequence is 15 residues long. For the CDR3, the DNA is TGTGCCAGTAGTATAGGTCCAGGGAGCGGCTATGGCTACACCTTC. Amino acid sequence: CASSIGPGSGYGYTF. Full variable domain (missing parts from reference TRBV19 and TRBJ1-2): DGGITQSPKYLFRKEGQNVTLSCEQNLNHDAMYWYRQDPGQGLRLIYYSQIVNDFQKGDIAEGYSVSREKKESFPLTVTSAQKNPTAFYLCASSIGPGSGYGYTFGSGTRLTVV.

This clone was seen once. CDR3 DNA: TGTGCCAGCAGCCCAGACGCGGGGCAGGGAGGTGAAAAACTGTTTTTT. Translating gives CASSPDAGQGGEKLFF. The chain employs TRBV11-3 and TRBJ1-4; tentative D call: TRBD1 (5 bases). CDR3 length: 16 amino acids. Germline V gene data show CDR1 as SGHNT and CDR2 as YENEEA. V was clipped by 5 bases and J by 7 bases, with 20 bases between them.

This clone occurred once. The chain combines TRBV7-3 with TRBJ2-3, with 11 bases fitting TRBD1. The CDR3 is 18 amino acids. Germline CDR1 reads SGHTA; CDR2 reads FQGTGA. V was pared by 5 bases and J by 4 bases, with 14 bases of the junction left unmatched. The CDR3 here is CASSPKIWVGQGADTQYF. CDR3 DNA sequence: TGTGCCAGCAGCCCAAAAATTTGGGTGGGACAGGGGGCAGATACGCAGTATTTT. Supplemented by reference TRBV7-3 and TRBJ2-3, the full variable domain reads GAGVSQTPSNKVTEKGKYVELRCDPISGHTALYWYRQSLGQGPEFLIYFQGTGAADDSGLPNDRFFAVRPEGSVSTLKIQRTERGDSAVYLCASSPKIWVGQGADTQYFGPGTRLTVL.

The chain is built from TRBV7-8 and TRBJ2-3; TRBD2 matches 9 bases. J lost 2 bases, V lost 1 base, and 4 bases had no gene match. The CDR3 covers 16 residues. Germline V gene sequence: CDR1 SGHVS, CDR2 FQNEAQ. The CDR3, as DNA: TGTGCCAGCAGCTTAGTTGGCGGGGGGGCCACAGATACGCAGTATTTT. Translating it yields CASSLVGGGATDTQYF.